Included here is one T cell receptor (beta chain) sequence, with context. This record belongs to a study of response to subunit inactivated influenza vaccine. With V trimmed by 3 bases and J by 6 bases, 8 bases remained unmatched. This CDR3 spans 14 amino acids. CDR1 and CDR2 from the germline V gene are SGHRS and YFSETQ. TCRdb re-derived calls from the RT-PCR reads in MiXCR, one entry per CDR3 protein. The sample lists almost 600,000 distinct CDR3 sequences; around 15% were seen once. The chain joins TRBV5-1 to TRBJ2-7; 8 bases map to TRBD2. Specimen: PBMCs from blood, collected roughly 12 days after vaccination. The source of this sequence is a man between 50 and 59 years old who received an inactivated influenza vaccine. The CDR3 is CASSSNGRASEQYF. As DNA, the CDR3 is TGCGCCAGCAGCTCCAACGGGAGGGCCTCCGAGCAGTACTTC.